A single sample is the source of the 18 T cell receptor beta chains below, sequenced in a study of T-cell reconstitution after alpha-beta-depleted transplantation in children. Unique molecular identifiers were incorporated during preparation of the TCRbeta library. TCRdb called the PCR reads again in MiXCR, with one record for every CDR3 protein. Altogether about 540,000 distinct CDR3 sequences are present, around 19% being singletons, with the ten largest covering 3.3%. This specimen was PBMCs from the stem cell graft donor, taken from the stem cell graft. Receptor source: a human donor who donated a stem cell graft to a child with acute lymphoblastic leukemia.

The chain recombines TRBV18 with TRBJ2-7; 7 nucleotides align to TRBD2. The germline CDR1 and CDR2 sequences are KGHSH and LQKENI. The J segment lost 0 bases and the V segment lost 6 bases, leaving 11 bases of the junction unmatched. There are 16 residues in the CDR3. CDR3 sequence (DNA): TGTGCCAGCTCCCTAAGCGGGGTGATTTCCTCCTACGAGCAGTACTTC. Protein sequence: CASSLSGVISSYEQYF.

The CDR3 DNA sequence: TGCGCCAGCAGCTTAGGAGCTAGCAGTATCCAAGAGACCCAGTACTTC. Translated: CASSLGASSIQETQYF. The gene calls are TRBV5-1 and TRBJ2-5; possibly TRBD2 for D (5 bases). The germline gives CDR1 SGHRS, CDR2 YFSETQ. The CDR3 length is 16 residues. V lost 2 bases and J 1 base, leaving 15 bases between the germline ends.

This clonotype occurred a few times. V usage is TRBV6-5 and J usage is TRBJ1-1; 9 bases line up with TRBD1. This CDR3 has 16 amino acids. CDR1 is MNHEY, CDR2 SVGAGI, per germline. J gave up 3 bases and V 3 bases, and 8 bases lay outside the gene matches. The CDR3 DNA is TGTGCCAGCAGTTATCTTACAGGGGGCCTGGACACTGAAGCTTTCTTT. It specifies CASSYLTGGLDTEAFF.

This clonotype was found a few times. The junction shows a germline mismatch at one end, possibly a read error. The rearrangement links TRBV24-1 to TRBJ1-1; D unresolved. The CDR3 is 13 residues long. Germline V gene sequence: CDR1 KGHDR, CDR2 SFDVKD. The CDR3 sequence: CATSDSPNGPHSF. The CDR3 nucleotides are TGTGCCACCAGTGATTCCCCTAACGGACCCCATTCCTTT.

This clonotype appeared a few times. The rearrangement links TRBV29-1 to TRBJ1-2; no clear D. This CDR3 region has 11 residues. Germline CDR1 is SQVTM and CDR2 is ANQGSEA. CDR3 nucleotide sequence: TGCGGAGCGGTCGAGCACTATGGCTACACCTTC. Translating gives CGAVEHYGYTF.

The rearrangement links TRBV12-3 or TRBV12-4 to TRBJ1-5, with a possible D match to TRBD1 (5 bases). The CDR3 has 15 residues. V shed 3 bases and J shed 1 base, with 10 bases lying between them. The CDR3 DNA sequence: TGTGCCAGCAGTTTTAACAGGTGGAGCAATCAGCCCCAGCATTTT. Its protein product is CASSFNRWSNQPQHF.

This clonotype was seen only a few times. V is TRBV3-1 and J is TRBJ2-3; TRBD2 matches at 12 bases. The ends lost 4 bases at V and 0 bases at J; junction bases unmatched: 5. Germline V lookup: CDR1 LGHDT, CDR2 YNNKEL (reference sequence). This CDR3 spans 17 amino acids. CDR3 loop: CASSPLGTSGSTDTQYF. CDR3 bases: TGTGCCAGCAGCCCACTAGGGACTAGCGGGAGCACAGATACGCAGTATTTT.

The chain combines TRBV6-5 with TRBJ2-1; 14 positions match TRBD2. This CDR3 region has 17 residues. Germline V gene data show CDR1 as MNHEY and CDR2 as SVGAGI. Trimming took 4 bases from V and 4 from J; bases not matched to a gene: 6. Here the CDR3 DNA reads TGTGCCAGCAGTTCGCCGAGACTAGCGGGAGGGTACAATGAGCAGTTCTTC. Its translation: CASSSPRLAGGYNEQFF.

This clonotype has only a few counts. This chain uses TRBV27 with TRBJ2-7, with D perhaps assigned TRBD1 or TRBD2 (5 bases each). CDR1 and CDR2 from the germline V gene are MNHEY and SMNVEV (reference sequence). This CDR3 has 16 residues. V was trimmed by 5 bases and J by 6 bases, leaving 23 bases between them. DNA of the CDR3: TGTGCCAGCAGTCCCTACGCCGGGACGGGGACCGGCGAGCAGTACTTC. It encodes CASSPYAGTGTGEQYF.

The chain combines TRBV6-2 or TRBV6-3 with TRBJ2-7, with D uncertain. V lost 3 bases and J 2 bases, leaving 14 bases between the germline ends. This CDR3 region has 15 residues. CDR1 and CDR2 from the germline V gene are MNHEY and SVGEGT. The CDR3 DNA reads TGTGCCAGCAGTTATCGTCGGACGGGCACCTACGAGCAGTACTTC. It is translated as CASSYRRTGTYEQYF.

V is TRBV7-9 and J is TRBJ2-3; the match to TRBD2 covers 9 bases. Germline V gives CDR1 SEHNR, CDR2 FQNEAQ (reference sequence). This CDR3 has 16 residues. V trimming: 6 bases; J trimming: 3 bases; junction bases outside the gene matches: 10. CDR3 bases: TGTGCCAGCAGGTCGGGGTATAGCGGGAGAACAGATACGCAGTATTTT. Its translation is CASRSGYSGRTDTQYF.

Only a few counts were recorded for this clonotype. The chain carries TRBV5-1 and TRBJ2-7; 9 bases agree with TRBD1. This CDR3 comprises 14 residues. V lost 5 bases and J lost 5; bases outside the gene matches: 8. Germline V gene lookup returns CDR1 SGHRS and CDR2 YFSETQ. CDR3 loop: CASRPGQGRNEQYF. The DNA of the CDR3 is TGCGCCAGCAGGCCAGGACAGGGGAGGAACGAGCAGTACTTC.

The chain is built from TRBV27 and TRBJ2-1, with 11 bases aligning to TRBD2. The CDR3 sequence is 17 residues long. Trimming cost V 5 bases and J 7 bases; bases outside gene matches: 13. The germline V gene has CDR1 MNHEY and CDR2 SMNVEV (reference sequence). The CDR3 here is CASSPLAGGVFVNEQFF. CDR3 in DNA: TGTGCCAGCAGTCCCCTAGCGGGAGGTGTTTTTGTGAATGAGCAGTTCTTC.

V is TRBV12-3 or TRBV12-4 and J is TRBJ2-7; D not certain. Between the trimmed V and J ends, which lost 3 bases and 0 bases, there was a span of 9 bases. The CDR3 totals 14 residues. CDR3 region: CASSFKASSYEQYF. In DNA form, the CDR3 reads TGTGCCAGCAGTTTTAAGGCGAGCTCCTACGAGCAGTACTTC.

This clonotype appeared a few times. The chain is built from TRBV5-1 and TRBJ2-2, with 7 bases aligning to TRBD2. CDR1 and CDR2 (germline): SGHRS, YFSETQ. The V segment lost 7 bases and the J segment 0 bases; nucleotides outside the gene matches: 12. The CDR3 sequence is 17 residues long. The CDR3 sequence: CASAPPSLATNTGELFF. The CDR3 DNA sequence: TGCGCCAGCGCCCCTCCCTCACTAGCGACGAACACCGGGGAGCTGTTTTTT.

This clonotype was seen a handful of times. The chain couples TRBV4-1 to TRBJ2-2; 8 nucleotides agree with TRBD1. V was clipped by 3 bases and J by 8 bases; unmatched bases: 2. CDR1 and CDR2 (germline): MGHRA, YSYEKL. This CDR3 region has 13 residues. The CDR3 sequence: CASSQTGVGELFF. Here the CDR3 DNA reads TGCGCCAGCAGCCAGACAGGGGTAGGGGAGCTGTTTTTT.

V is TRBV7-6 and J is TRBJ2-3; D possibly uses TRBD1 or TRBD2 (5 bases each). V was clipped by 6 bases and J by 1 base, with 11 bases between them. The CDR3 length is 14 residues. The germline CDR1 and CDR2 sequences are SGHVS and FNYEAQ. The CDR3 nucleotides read TGTGCCAGCAGTCCGGGACCCGGCACAGATACGCAGTATTTT. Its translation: CASSPGPGTDTQYF.

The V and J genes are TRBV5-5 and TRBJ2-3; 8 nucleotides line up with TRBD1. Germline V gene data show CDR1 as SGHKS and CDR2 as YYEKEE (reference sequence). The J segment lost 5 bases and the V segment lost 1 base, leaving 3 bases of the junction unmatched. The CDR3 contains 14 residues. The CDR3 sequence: CASSLTGGRDTQYF. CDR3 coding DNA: TGTGCCAGCAGCTTGACAGGGGGGCGAGATACGCAGTATTTT.